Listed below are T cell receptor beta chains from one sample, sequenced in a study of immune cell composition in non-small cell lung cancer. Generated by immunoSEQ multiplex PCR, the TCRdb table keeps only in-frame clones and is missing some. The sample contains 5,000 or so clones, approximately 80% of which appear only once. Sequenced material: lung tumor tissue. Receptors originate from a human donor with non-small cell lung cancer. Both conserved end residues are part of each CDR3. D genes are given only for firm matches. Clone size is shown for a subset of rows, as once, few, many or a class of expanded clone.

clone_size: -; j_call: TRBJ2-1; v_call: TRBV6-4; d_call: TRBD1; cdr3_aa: CASSSLDRGNEQFF; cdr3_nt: TGTGCCAGCAGTTCTTTAGACAGGGGCAATGAGCAGTTCTTC
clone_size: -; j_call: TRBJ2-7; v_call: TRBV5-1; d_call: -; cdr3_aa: CASSLFGEGYEQYF; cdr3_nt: TGCGCCAGCAGCTTGTTCGGGGAAGGCTACGAGCAGTACTTC
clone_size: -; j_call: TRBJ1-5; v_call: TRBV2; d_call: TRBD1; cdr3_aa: CASSGTGVSQPQHF; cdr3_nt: TGTGCCAGCAGTGGGACAGGGGTGAGTCAGCCCCAGCATTTT
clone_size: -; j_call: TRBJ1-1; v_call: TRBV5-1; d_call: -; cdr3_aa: CASSSRAQGGSTEAFF; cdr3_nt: TGCGCCAGCAGCTCCCGGGCCCAAGGGGGTAGTACTGAAGCTTTCTTT
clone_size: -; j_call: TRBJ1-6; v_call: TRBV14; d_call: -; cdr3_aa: CASSQDWSDNSPLHF; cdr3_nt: TGTGCCAGCAGCCAAGATTGGAGTGATAATTCACCCCTCCACTTT
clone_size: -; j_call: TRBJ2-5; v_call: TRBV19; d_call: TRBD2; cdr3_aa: CASSNGLAGRQETQYF; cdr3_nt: TGTGCCAGTAGCAACGGACTAGCGGGGCGCCAAGAGACCCAGTACTTC
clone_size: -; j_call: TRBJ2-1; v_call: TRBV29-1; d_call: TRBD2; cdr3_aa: CSVEGTRDEQFF; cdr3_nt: TGCAGCGTTGAGGGGACTAGGGATGAGCAGTTCTTC
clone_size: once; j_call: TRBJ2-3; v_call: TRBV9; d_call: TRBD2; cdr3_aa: CASSVEIRGAQYF; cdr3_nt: TGTGCCAGCAGCGTTGAGATTCGGGGGGCGCAGTATTTT
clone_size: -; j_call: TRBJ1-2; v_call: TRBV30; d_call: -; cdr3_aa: CAWSFGGSANYGYTF; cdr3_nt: TGTGCCTGGAGCTTTGGGGGCAGTGCTAACTATGGCTACACCTTC
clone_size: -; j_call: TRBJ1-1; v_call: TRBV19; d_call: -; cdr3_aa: CASSIERGTEAFF; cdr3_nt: TGTGCCAGTAGTATAGAACGGGGCACTGAAGCTTTCTTT
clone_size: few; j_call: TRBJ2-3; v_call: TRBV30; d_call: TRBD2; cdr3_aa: CAWSEKRGGADTQYF; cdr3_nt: TGTGCCTGGAGTGAAAAGCGGGGGGGCGCAGATACGCAGTATTTT
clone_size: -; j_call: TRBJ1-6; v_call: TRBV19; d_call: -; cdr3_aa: CASRNTQGLRNSPLHF; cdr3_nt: TGTGCCAGTAGGAACACACAGGGCCTGAGGAATTCACCCCTCCACTTT
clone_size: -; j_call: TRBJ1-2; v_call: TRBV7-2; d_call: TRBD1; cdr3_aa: CAGRVTGGYGYTF; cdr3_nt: TGTGCCGGCAGAGTGACAGGGGGCTATGGCTACACCTTC
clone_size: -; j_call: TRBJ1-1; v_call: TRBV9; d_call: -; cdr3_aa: CASSVDSSSSRAFF; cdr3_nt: TGTGCCAGCAGCGTAGATTCTAGTTCTAGTCGGGCTTTCTTT
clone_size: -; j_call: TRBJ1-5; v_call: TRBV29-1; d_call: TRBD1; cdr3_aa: CSVEEQGGQPQHF; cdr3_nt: TGCAGCGTTGAGGAACAGGGGGGTCAGCCCCAGCATTTT
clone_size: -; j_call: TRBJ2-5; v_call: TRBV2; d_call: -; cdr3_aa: CASSELGLSETQYF; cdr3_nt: TGTGCCAGCAGTGAACTCGGACTATCGGAGACCCAGTACTTC
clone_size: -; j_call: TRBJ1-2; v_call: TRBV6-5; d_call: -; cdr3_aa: CASSYSAANYGYTF; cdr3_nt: TGTGCCAGCAGTTACTCGGCGGCTAACTATGGCTACACCTTC
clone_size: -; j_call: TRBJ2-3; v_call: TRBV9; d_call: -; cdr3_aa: CASSVGFTTDTQYF; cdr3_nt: TGTGCCAGCAGCGTAGGTTTTACTACAGATACGCAGTATTTT
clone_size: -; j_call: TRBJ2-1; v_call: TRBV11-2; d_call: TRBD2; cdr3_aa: CASSRGRVGNEQFF; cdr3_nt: TGTGCCAGCAGCCGAGGGAGGGTGGGGAATGAGCAGTTCTTC
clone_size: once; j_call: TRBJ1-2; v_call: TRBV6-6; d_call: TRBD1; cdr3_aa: CASSSEVGQGARGYTF; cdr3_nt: TGTGCCAGCAGTAGTGAAGTGGGACAGGGGGCGCGGGGCTACACCTTC
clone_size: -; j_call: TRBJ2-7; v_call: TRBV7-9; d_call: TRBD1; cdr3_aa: CASSTWTGSYEQYF; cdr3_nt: TGTGCCAGCAGCACCTGGACAGGGAGCTACGAGCAGTACTTC
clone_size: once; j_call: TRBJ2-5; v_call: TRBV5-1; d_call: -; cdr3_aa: CASSPEGGRETQYF; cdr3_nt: TGCGCCAGCAGCCCGGAGGGGGGGAGGGAGACCCAGTACTTC
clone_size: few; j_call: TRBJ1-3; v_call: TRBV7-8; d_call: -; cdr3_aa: CASSLDSTGNTIYF; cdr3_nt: TGTGCCAGCAGCTTAGACAGTACTGGAAACACCATATATTTT
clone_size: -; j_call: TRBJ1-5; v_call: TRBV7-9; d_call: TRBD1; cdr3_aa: CASSLARQGAQPQHF; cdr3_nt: TGTGCCAGCAGCTTAGCCAGACAGGGTGCTCAGCCCCAGCATTTT
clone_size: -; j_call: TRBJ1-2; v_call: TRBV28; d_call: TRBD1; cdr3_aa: CASSPTWDRGFGYTF; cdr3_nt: TGTGCCAGCAGTCCCACTTGGGACAGGGGATTCGGCTACACCTTC
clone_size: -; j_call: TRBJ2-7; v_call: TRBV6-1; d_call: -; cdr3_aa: CASSEPAGSDEQYF; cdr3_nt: TGTGCCAGCAGTGAACCCGCGGGGAGCGACGAGCAGTACTTC